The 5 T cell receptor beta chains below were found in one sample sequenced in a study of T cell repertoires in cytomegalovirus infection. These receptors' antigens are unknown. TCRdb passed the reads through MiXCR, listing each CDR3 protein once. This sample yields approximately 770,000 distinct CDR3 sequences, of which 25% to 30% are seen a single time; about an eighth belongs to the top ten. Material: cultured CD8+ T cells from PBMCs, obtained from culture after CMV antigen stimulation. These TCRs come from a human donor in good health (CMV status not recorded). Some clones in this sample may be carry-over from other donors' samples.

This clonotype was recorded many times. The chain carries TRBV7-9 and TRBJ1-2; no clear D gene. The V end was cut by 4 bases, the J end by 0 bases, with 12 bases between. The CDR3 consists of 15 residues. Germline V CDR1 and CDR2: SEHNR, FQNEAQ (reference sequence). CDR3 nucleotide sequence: TGTGCCAGCAGCTCTAGCGGGCGAGCTAACTATGGCTACACCTTC. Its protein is CASSSSGRANYGYTF.

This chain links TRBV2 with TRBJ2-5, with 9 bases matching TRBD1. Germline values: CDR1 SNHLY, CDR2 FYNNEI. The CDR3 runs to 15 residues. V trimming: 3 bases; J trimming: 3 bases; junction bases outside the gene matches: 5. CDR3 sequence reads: CASSDPGQGEETQYF. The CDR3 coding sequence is TGTGCCAGCAGTGACCCGGGACAGGGTGAAGAGACCCAGTACTTC.

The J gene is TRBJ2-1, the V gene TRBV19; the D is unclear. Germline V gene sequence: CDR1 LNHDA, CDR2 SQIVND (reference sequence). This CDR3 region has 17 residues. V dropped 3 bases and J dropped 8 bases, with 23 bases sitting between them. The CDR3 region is CASSMMTAAWSSDEQFF. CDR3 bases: TGTGCCAGTAGTATGATGACGGCGGCCTGGAGTTCGGATGAGCAGTTCTTC.

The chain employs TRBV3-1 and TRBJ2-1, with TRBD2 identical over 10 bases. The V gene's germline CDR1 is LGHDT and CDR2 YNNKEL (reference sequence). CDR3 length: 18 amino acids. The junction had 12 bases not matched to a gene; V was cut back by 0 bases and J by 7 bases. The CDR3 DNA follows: TGTGCCAGCAGCCAAGATATTAGCGGGGGGCGGGATGGAAATGAGCAGTTCTTC. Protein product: CASSQDISGGRDGNEQFF.

CDR3 region: CASSPSRRRTDTQYF. The DNA of the CDR3 is TGTGCCAGCAGCCCCTCTAGGAGGCGCACAGATACGCAGTATTTT. The chain recombines TRBV13 with TRBJ2-3, with D possibly being TRBD2 (5 bases). The ends were cut back, 5 bases at V and 1 base at J, with 13 bases in the middle. CDR3 length: 15 amino acids. Germline V gives CDR1 PRHDT, CDR2 FYEKMQ (reference sequence).